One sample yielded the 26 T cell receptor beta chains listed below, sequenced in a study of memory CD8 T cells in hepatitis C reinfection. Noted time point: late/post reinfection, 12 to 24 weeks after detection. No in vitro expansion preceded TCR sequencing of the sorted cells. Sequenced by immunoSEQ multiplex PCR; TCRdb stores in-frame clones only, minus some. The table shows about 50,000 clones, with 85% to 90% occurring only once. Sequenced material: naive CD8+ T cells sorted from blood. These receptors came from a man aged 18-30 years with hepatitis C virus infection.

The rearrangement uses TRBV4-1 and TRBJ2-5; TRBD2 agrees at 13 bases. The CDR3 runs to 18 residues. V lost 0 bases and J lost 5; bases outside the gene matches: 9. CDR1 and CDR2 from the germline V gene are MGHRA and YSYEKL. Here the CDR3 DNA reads TGCGCCAGCAGCCAAGATAGCACTAGCGGGGGGGCCTGGGAGACCCAGTACTTC. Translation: CASSQDSTSGGAWETQYF.

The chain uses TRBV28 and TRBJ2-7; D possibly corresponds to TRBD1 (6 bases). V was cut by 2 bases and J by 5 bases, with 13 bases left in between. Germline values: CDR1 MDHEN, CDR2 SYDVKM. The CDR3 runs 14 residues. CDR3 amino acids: CASSLETGLDEQYF. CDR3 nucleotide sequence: TGTGCCAGCAGTTTAGAAACAGGGCTGGACGAGCAGTACTTC.

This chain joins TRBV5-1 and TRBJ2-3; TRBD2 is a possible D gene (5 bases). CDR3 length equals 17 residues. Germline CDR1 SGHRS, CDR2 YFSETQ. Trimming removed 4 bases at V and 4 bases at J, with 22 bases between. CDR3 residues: CASSPQDFLSDPDTQYF. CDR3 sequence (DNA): TGCGCCAGCAGCCCCCAGGACTTTCTATCGGATCCAGATACGCAGTATTTT. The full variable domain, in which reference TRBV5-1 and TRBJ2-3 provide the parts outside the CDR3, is KAGVTQTPRYLIKTRGQQVTLSCSPISGHRSVSWYQQTPGQGLQFLFEYFSETQRNKGNFPGRFSGRQFSNSRSEMNVSTLELGDSALYLCASSPQDFLSDPDTQYFGPGTRLTVL.

The CDR3 DNA follows: TGCGCCAGCAGCCAAGAGACAGGGGGCTACAATGAGCAGTTCTTC. Its protein is CASSQETGGYNEQFF. The chain uses TRBV4-1 and TRBJ2-1, with 9 bases matching TRBD1. CDR1 and CDR2 (germline): MGHRA, YSYEKL. The CDR3 has 15 residues. V lost 0 bases, J lost 3 bases, and 0 bases stayed unmatched.

The CDR3 DNA is TGTGCCAGCAGCTCCCAGACAGGGGACACTGAAGCTTTCTTT. It encodes CASSSQTGDTEAFF. The chain uses TRBV7-8 and TRBJ1-1; 8 positions agree with TRBD1. Germline CDR1 is SGHVS and CDR2 is FQNEAQ. This CDR3 region has 14 residues. J was trimmed by 3 bases and V by 4 bases; bases with no gene match: 4. The complete variable domain, with remaining parts taken from reference TRBV7-8 and TRBJ1-1, reads GAGVSQSPRYKVAKRGQDVALRCDPISGHVSLFWYQQALGQGPEFLTYFQNEAQLDKSGLPSDRFFAERPEGSVSTLKIQRTQQEDSAVYLCASSSQTGDTEAFFGQGTRLTVV.

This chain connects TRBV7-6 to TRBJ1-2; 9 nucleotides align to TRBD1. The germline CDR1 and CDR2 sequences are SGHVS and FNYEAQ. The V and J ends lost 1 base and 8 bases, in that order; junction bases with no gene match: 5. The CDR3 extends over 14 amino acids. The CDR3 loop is CASSLGQGVGGYTF. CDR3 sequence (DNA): TGTGCCAGCAGCTTAGGACAGGGGGTCGGCGGCTACACCTTC.

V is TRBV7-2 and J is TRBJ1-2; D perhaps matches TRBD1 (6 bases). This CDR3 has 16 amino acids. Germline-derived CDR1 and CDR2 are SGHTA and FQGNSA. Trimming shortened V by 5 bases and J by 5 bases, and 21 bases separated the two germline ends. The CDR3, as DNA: TGTGCCAGCAGCCCAACTCGGGCGACAGGCGGGTATGGCTACACCTTC. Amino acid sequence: CASSPTRATGGYGYTF.

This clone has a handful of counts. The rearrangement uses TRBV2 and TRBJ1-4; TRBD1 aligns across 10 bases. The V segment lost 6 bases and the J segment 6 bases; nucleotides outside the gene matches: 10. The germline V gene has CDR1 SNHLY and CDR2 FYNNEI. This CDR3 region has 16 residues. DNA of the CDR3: TGTGCCAGCAGGAAATTGGGACAGGGGACCGATGAAAAACTGTTTTTT. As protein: CASRKLGQGTDEKLFF.

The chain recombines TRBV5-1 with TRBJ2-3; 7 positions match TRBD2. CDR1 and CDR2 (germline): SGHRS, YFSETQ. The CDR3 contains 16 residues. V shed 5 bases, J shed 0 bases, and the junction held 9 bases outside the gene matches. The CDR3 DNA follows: TGCGCCAGCAGTCGCGGTCTAGCGGAGAGCACAGATACGCAGTATTTT. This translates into CASSRGLAESTDTQYF.

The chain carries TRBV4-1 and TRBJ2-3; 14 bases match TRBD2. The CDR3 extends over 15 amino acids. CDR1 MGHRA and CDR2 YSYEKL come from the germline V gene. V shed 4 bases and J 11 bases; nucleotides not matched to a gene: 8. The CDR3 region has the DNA TGCGCCAGCAGCCCCGGGACTAGCGGGAGCGGCTTGCAGTATTTT. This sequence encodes CASSPGTSGSGLQYF.

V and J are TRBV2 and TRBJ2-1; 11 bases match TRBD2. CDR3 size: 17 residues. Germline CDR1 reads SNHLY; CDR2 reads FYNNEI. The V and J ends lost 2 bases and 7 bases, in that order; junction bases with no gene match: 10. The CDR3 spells CASSESLAGGPKNEQFF. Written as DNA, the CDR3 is TGTGCCAGCAGTGAAAGTTTAGCGGGAGGGCCTAAAAATGAGCAGTTCTTC. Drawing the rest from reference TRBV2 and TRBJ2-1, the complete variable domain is EPEVTQTPSHQVTQMGQEVILRCVPISNHLYFYWYRQILGQKVEFLVSFYNNEISEKSEIFDDQFSVERPDGSNFTLKIRSTKLEDSAMYFCASSESLAGGPKNEQFFGPGTRLTVL.

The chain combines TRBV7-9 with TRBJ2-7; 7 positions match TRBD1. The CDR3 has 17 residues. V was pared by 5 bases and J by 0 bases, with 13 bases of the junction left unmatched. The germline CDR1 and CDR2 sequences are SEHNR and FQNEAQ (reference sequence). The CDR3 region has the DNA TGTGCCAGCAGCCCGCCAAGGGTTGGGACAGCCTCCTACGAGCAGTACTTC. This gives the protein CASSPPRVGTASYEQYF.

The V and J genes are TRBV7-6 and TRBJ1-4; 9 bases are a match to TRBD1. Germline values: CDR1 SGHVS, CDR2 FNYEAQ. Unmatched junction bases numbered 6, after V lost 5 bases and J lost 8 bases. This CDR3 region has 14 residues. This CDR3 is CASSPGTGQEKLFF. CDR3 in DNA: TGTGCCAGCAGCCCCGGGACAGGGCAAGAAAAACTGTTTTTT.

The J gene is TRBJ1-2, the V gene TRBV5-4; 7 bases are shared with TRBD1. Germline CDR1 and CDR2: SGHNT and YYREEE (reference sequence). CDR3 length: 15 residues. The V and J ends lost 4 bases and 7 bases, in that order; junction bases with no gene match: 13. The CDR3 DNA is TGTGCCAGCAGCCCCGGGACAGCTCAGGGAAGTGGCTACACCTTC. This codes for CASSPGTAQGSGYTF.

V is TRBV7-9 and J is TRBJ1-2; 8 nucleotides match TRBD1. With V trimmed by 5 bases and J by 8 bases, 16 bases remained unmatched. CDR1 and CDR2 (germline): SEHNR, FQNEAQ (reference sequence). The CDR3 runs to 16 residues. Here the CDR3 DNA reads TGTGCCAGCAGCGCACCGACAGGGGACGGTGTGGAGGGCTACACCTTC. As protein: CASSAPTGDGVEGYTF.

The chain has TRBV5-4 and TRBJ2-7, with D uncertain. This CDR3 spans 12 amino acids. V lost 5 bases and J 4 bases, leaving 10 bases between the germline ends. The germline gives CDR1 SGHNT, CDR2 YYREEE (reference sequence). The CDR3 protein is CASSPEPYEQYV. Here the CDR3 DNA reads TGTGCCAGCAGTCCGGAGCCTTACGAGCAGTACGTC.

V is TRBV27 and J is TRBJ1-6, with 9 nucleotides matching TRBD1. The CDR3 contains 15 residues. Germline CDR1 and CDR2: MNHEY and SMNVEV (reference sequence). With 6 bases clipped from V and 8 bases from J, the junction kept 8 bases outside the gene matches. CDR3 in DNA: TGTGCCAGCAGCGCTCCCGGGACAGGGTATTCACCCCTCCACTTT. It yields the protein CASSAPGTGYSPLHF.

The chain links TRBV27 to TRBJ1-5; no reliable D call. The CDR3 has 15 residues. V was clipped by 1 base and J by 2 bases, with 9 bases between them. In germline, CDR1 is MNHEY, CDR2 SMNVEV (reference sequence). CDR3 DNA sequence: TGTGCCAGCAGTTTATATCCGGGAGGCAATCAGCCCCAGCATTTT. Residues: CASSLYPGGNQPQHF.

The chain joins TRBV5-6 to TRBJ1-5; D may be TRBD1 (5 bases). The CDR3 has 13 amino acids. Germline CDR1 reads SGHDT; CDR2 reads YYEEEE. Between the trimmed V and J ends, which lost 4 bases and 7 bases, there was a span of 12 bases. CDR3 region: CASSGGGKQPQHF. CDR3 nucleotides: TGTGCCAGCAGCGGGGGGGGGAAACAGCCCCAGCATTTT. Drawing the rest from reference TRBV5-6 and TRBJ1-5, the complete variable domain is DAGVTQSPTHLIKTRGQQVTLRCSPKSGHDTVSWYQQALGQGPQFIFQYYEEEERQRGNFPDRFSGHQFPNYSSELNVNALLLGDSALYLCASSGGGKQPQHFGDGTRLSIL.

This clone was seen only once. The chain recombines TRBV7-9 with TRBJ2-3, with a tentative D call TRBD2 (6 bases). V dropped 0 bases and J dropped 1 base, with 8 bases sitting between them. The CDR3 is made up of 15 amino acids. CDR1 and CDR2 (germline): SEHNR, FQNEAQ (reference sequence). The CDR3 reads CASSLAQRGTDTQYF. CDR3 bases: TGTGCCAGCAGCTTAGCTCAGCGGGGCACAGATACGCAGTATTTT.

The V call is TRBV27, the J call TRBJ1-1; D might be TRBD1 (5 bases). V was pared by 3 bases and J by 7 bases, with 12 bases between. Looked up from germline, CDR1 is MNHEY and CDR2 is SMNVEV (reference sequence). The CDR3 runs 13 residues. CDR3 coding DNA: TGTGCCAGCAGTTTCGGCTCTAGGGGTGAAGCTTTCTTT. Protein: CASSFGSRGEAFF.

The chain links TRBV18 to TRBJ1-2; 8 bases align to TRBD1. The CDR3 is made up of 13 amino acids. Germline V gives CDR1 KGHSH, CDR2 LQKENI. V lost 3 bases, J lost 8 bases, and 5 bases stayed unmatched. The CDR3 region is CASSPRTGNGYTF. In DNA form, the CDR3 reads TGTGCCAGCTCACCCCGGACAGGGAACGGCTACACCTTC.

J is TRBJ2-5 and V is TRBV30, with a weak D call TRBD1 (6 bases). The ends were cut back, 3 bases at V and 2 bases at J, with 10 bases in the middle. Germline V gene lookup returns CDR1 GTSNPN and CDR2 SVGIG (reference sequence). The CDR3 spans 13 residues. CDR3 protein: CAWSSQGQETQYF. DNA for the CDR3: TGTGCCTGGAGCTCTCAGGGGCAAGAGACCCAGTACTTC.

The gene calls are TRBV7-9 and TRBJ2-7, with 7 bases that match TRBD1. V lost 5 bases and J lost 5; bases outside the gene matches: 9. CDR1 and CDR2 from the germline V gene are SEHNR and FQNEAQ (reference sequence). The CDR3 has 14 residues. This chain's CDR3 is CASSETGLVDEQYV. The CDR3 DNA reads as TGTGCCAGCAGCGAGACAGGGCTCGTTGACGAGCAGTACGTC.

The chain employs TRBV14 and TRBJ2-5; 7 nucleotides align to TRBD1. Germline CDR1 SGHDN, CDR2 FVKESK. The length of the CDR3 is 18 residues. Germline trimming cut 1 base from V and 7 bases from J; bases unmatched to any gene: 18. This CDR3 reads CASSQVGPTGSLGGTQYF. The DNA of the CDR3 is TGTGCCAGCAGCCAAGTTGGACCGACAGGGTCCCTGGGCGGGACCCAGTACTTC.

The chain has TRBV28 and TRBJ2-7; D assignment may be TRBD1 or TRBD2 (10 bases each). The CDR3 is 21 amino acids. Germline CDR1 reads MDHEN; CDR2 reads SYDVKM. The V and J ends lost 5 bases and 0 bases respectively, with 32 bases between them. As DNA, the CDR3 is TGTGCCAGCAGTCTGAGCCTCGGACAGGGGGACTCTAGCGGGAGCTCCTACGAGCAGTACTTC. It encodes CASSLSLGQGDSSGSSYEQYF.